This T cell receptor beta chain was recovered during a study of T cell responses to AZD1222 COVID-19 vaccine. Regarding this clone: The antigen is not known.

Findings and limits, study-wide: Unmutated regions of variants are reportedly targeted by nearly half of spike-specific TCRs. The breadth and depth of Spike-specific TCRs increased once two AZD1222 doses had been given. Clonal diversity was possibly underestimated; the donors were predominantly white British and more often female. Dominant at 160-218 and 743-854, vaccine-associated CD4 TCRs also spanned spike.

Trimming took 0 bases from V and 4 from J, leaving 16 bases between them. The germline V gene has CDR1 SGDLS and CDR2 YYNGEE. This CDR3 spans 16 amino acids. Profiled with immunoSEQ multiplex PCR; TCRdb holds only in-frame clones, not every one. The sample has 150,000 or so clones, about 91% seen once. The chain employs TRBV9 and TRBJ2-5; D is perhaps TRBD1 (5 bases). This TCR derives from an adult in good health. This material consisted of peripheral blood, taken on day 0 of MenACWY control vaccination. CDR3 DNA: TGTGCCAGCAGCGTAGGCGGTAAGGGGCGAAGAGAGACCCAGTACTTC. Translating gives CASSVGGKGRRETQYF.